The entry below gives a single TCR beta chain sequence along with its context. This clone is a singleton in its sample. Its binding antigen is unknown. Base-call qualities are not available, and no considerably larger clone is one nucleotide away. The CDR3 contains 15 residues, cysteine and phenylalanine counted. Just CDR3 DNA is preserved here, 45 bases in frame from base 1. The germline V gene (reference sequence) specifies SGHNT as CDR1 and YYREEE as CDR2. Trimming removed 2 bases from V and 1 base from J; the gene matches leave 2 bases unexplained. For the CD8 naive samples, CD45RO-negative cells were positively selected for CCR7, yielding a CD45RA+CCR7+ population from which TemRA cells were excluded. Healthy HIV-negative adults with no recently reported acute infections or vaccinations were included as donors. Only Caucasian adults living in Nashville, Tennessee, USA were represented among the donors. Blood was obtained by leukapheresis, after which PBMCs were separated by Ficoll-Histopaque density gradient centrifugation and cryopreserved in liquid nitrogen vapor phase. Purity and quantity of every magnetically sorted T cell population were checked by analytical flow cytometry. Genomic DNA was isolated from every sorted fraction and measured by UV absorbance on a Nanodrop 2000c.

Using the deep immunoSEQ assay, TCR CDR3 regions were amplified from genomic DNA by multiplex PCR. For each cell subset, the extracted genomic DNA was distributed evenly across all wells of several immunoSEQ 96-well plates, and each plate served as one replicate. For sorted subsets, roughly 190 ng of genomic DNA, equivalent to 25,000 to 35,000 T cell genomes, went into each replicate PCR. Purified libraries were quantified with a Qubit 3.0 fluorometer, sized on a Bioanalyzer 2100, and re-quantified with the KAPA Library Quantification kit. Every immunoSEQ 96-well plate was sequenced on a dedicated single-read 150-cycle Illumina NextSeq 550 flow cell. Turning to the authors' computational methods: Because the immunoSEQ output included only junctional sequences and no quality scores, the filtering could not be the same as the filtering used for full-length reads. To assign V/J genes and CDR3, sequences were annotated using PyIR, a Python wrapper for IgBLAST v1.9, with IMGT germline references. Any read was removed if the V/J assignment was weak (E-value above 1e-6), the CDR3 was missing, or the read contained stop codons, out-of-frame junctions, or ambiguous translated residues. V3J clonotypes were defined as sequences sharing the same inferred V gene, J gene, and CDR3 amino acid sequence. To compute the percentage overlap between repertoires, the number of shared unique clonotypes was divided by the size of the smaller repertoire. RTK rarefaction, the Chao1 estimator, and Recon v2.1 estimates of unobserved clonotypes were used to assess repertoire richness. Generation probabilities were computed with OLGA for all TCRbeta clonotypes obtained by the gDNA method from a few donors. TCRdb carries this immuneACCESS record with in-frame sequences only. Its versions omit some clonotypes, under half of them owing to an unresolved V gene in the studies checked, with the rest unexplained. V and J calls plus clone size are reproduced from that table; the DNA served to infer D and trimming. This sample holds millions of clones; roughly 91% were observed only once. The ten largest make up under 2% of the sample.

This entry is derived from a study of shared clonotypes between healthy human individuals (TCRdb year 2020). A note on the overall study: The cohort comprised a couple of women and three men aged 18 to 49 years. Per donor, three plates each were used for CD4 naive and CD4 memory, two for CD8 naive, and one for CD8 memory. Blood TCR repertoires of about 5 healthy adults were deeply sequenced to estimate repertoire size and the extent of clonotype sharing between individuals. Libraries were prepared and TCR repertoires were sequenced by different laboratories using diverse techniques, in order to increase sequencing depth and limit assay-specific biases. Between about 0.8 and 8.9 billion PBMCs per donor were obtained by leukapheresis. Study-wide findings and limitations: Rarefaction of sorted-subset datasets indicated incomplete sequencing despite the large sequencing depth. Pairwise subsampling led to the expectation that sequencing depth would affect the degree of clonotype sharing among donors. The small number of donors limited the genetic and exposure-history diversity represented. Sharing across several donors was observed for approximately 5% of naive CD4, 3% to 4% of naive CD8, 2% to 2.5% of memory CD4, and 0.4% of memory CD8 clonotypes. Sampling was restricted to blood, and TCR repertoires in tissue are likely to differ from TCR repertoires in blood. Compared with non-shared clonotypes, clonotypes shared by all four sorted-subset donors had higher generation probabilities. Naive subsets generally had larger estimated clonotype richness than memory subsets did.

This TCR was sampled from a young man in good health. Some clones in this sample may be carry-over from other donors' samples. Sequencing used naive CD8+ T cells from PBMCs. Interpreted using the paper, the cell subset or site label stands for: CD45RA+CCR7+. The sequence links TRBV5-4 to TRBJ1-2; 10 bases in the middle match TRBD1. The CDR3 region has the sequence CASSFDRGRNYGYTF. The DNA sequence is TGTGCCAGCAGCTTTGACAGGGGGCGTAACTATGGCTACACCTTC.